This TCR beta chain is from a study of blood T cell repertoires in COVID-19. The V and J ends lost 5 bases and 3 bases respectively, with 8 bases between them. Germline lookup yields CDR1 SEHNR and CDR2 FQNEAQ (reference sequence). The CDR3 consists of 13 residues. Profiled with immunoSEQ multiplex PCR; TCRdb holds only in-frame clones, not every one. The repertoire holds 150,000 or so clones, with roughly 83% as singletons. The chain employs TRBV7-9 and TRBJ1-5; D is unclear. Material: PBMCs or T cells enriched from blood (not recorded which). This TCR came from a man aged 70-80 years who had been exposed to COVID-19. The CDR3 nucleotides are TGTGCCAGCAGCCTCTCAGTCAATCAGCCCCAGCATTTT. As protein: CASSLSVNQPQHF.